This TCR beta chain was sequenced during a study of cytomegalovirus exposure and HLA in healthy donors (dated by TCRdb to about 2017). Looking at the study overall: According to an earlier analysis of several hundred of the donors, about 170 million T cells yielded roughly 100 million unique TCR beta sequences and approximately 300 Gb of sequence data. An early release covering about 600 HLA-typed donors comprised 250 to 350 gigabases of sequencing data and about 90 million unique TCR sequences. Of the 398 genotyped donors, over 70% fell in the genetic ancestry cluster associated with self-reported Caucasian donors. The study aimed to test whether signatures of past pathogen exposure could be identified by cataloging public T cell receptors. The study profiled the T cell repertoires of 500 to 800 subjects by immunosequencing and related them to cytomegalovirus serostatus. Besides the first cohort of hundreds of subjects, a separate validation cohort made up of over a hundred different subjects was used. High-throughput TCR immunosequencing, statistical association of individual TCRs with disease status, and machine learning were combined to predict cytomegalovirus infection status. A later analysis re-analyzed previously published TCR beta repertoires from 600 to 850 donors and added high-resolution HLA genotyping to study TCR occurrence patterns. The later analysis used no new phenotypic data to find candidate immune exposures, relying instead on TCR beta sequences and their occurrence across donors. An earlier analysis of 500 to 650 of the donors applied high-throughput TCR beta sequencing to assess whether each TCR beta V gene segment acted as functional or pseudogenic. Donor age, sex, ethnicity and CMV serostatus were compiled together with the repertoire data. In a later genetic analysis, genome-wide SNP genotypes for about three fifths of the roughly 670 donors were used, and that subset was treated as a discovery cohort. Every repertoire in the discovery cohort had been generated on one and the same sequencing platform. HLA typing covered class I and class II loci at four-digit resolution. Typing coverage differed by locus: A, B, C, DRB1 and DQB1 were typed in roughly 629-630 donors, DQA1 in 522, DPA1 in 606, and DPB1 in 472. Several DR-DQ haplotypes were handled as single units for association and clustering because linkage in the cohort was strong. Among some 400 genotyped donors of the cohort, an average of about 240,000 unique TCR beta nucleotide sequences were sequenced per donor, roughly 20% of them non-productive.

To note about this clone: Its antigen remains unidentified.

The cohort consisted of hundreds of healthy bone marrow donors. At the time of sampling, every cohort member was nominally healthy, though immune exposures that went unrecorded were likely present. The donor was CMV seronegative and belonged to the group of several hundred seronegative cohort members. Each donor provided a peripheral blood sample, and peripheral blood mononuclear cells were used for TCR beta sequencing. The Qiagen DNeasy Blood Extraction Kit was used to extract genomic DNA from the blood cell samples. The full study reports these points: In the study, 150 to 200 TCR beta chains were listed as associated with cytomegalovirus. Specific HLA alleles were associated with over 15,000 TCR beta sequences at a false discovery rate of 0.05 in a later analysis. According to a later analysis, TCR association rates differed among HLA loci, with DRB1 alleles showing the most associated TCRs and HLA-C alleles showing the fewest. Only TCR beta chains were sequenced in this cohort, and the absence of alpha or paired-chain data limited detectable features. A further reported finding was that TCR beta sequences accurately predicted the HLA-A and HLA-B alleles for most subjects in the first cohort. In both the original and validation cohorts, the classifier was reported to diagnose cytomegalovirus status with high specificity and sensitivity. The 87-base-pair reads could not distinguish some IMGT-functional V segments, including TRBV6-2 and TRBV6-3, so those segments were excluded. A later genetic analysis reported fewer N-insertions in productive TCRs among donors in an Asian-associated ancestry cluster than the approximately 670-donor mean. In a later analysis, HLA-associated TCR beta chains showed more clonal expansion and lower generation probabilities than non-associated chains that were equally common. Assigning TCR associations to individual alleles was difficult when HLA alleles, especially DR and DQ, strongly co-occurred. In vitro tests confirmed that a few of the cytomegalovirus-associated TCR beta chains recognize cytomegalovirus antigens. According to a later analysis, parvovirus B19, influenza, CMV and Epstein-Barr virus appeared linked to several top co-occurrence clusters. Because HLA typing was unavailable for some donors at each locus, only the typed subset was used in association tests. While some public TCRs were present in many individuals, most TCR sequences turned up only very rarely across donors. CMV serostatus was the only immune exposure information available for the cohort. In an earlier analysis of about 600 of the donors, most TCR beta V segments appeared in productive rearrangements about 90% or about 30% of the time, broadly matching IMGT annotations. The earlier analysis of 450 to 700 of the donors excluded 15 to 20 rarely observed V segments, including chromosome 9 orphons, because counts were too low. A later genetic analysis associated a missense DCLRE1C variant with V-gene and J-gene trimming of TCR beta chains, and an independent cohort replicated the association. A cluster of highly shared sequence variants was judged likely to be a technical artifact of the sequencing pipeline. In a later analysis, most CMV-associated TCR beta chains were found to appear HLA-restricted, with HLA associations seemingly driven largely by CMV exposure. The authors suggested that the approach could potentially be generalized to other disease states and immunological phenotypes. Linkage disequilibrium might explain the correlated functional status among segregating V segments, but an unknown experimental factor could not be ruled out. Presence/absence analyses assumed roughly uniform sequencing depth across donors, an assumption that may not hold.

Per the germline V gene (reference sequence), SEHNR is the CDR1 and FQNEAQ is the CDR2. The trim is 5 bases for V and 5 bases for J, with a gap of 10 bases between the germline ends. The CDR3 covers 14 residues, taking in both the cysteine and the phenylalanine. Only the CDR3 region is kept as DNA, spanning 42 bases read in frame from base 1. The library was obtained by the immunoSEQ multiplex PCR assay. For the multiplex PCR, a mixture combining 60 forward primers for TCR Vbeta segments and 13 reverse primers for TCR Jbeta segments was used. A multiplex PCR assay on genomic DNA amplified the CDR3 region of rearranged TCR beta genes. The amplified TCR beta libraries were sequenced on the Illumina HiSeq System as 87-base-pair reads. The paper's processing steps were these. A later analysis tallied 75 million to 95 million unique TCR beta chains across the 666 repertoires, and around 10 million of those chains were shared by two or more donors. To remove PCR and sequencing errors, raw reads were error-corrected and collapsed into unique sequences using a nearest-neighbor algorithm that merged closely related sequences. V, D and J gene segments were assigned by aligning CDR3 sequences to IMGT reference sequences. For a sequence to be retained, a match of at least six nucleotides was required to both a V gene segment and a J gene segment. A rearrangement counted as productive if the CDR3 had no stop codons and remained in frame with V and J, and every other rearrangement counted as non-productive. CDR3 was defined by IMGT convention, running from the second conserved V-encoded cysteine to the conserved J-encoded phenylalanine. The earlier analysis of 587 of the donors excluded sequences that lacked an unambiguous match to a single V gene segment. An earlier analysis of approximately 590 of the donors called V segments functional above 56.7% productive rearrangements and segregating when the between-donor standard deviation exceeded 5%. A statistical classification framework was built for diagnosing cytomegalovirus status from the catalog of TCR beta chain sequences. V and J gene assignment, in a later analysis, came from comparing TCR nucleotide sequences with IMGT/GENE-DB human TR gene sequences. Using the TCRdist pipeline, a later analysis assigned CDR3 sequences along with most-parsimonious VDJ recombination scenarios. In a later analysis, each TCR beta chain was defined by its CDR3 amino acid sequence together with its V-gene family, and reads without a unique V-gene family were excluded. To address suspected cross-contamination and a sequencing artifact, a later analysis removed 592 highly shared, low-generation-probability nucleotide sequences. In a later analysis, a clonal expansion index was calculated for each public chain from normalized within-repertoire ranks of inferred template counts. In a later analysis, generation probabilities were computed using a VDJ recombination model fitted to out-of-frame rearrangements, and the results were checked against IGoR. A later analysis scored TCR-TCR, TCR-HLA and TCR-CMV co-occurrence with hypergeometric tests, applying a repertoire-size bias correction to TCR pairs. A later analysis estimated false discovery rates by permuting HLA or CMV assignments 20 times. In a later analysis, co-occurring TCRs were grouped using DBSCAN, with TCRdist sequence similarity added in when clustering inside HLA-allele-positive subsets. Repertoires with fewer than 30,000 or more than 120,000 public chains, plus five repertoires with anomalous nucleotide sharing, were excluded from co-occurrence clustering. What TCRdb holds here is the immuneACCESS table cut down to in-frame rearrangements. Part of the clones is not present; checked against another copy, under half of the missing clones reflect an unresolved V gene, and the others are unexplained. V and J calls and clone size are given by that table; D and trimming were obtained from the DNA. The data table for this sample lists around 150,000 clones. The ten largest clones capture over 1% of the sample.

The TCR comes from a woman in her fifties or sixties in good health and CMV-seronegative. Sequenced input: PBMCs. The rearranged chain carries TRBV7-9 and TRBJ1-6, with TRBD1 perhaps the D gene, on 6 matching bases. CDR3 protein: CASSPDSDNSPLHF. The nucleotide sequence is TGTGCCAGCAGCCCGGACAGTGATAATTCACCCCTCCACTTT.